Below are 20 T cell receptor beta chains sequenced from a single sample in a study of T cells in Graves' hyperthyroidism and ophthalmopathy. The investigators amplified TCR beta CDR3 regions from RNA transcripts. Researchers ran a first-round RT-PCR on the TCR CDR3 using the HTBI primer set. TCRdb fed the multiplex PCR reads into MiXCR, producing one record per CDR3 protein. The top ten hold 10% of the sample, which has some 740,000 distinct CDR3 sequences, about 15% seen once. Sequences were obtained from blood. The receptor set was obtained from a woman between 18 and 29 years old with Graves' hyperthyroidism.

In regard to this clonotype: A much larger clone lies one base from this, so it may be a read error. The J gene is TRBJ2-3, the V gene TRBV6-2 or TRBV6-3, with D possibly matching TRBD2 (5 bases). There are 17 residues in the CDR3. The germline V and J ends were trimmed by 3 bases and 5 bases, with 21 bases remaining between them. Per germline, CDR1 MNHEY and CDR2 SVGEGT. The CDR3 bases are TGTGCCAGCAGTTATGGAGCGGTGCTAGTGGGAGAAGATACGCAGTATTTT. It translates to CASSYGAVLVGEDTQYF.

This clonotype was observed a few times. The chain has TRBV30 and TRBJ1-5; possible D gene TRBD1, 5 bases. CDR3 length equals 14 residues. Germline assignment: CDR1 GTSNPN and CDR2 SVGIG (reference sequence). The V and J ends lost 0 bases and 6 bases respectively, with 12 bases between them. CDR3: CAWSVALGGQPQHF. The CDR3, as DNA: TGTGCCTGGAGTGTGGCTCTGGGGGGTCAGCCCCAGCATTTT. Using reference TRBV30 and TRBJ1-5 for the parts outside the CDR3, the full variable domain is SQTIHQWPATLVQPVGSPLSLECTVEGTSNPNLYWYRQAAGRGLQLLFYSVGIGQISSEVPQNLSASRPQDRQFILSSKKLLLSDSGFYLCAWSVALGGQPQHFGDGTRLSIL.

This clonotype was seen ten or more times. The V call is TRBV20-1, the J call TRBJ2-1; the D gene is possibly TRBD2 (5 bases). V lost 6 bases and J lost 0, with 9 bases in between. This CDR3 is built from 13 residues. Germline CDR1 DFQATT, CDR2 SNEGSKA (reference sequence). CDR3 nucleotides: TGCAGTGCAAGAACTAGCTCCTACAATGAGCAGTTCTTC. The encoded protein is CSARTSSYNEQFF.

The CDR3 here is CASSRREYMNTEAFF. The CDR3 bases are TGTGCCAGCAGTCGGCGAGAATACATGAACACTGAAGCTTTCTTT. The gene calls are TRBV28 and TRBJ1-1; D is uncertain. V lost 5 bases and J 0 bases, leaving 13 bases between the germline ends. The germline V gene has CDR1 MDHEN and CDR2 SYDVKM. The CDR3 covers 15 residues.

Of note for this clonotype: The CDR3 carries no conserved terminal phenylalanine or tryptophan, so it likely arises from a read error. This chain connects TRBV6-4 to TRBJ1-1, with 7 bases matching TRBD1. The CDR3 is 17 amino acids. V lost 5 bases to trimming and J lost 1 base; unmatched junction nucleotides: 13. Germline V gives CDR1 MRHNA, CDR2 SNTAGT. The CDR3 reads CASSYILPGQTNTEAFS. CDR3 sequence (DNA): TGTGCCAGCAGTTATATTCTCCCGGGACAGACGAACACTGAAGCTTTCTCT.

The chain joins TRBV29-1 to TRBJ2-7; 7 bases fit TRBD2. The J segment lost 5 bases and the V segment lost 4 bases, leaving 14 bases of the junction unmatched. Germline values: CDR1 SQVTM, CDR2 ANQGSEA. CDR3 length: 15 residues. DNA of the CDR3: TGCAGCGTTGCCCGGGGGGTGGGTGTCTACCACGAGCAGTACTTC. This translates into CSVARGVGVYHEQYF.

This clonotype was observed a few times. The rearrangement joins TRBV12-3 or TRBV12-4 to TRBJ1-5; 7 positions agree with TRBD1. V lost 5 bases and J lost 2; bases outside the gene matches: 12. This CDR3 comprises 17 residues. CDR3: CASSLNTGAVGNQPQHF. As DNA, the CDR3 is TGTGCCAGCAGTCTCAACACAGGGGCCGTAGGCAATCAGCCCCAGCATTTT.

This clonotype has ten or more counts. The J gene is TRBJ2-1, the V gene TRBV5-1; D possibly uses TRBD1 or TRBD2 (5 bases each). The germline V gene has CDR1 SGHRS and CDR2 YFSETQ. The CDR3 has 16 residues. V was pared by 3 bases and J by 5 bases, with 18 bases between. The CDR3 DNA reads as TGCGCCAGCAGCTCCCCTTTTACGAGGGGCGACAATGAGCAGTTCTTC. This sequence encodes CASSSPFTRGDNEQFF.

The CDR3 sequence is CASRAPDSLNQPQHF. The CDR3 DNA reads as TGTGCCAGCAGAGCCCCGGACAGTCTCAATCAGCCCCAGCATTTT. The chain combines TRBV6-2 or TRBV6-3 with TRBJ1-5; D possibly corresponds to TRBD1 (6 bases). The CDR3 sequence is 15 residues long. CDR1 and CDR2 from the germline V gene are MNHEY and SVGEGT. Trimming stripped 6 bases from V and 3 bases from J, with 15 bases between.

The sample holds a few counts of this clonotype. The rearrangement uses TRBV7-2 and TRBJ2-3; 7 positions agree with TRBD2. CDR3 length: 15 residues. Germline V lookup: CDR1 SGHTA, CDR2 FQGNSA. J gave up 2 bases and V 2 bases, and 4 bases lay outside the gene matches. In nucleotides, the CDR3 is TGTGCCAGCAGCTTATTGGGGGGGACCACAGATACGCAGTATTTT. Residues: CASSLLGGTTDTQYF. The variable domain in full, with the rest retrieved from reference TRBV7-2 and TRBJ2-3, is GAGVSQSPSNKVTEKGKDVELRCDPISGHTALYWYRQSLGQGLEFLIYFQGNSAPDKSGLPSDRFSAERTGGSVSTLTIQRTQQEDSAVYLCASSLLGGTTDTQYFGPGTRLTVL.

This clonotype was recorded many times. The DNA of the CDR3 is TGTGCCAGCAGCACGCTGACCCAGTACGAGCAGTACTTC. The encoded protein is CASSTLTQYEQYF. The rearrangement links TRBV7-9 to TRBJ2-7; no definite D call. The CDR3 contains 13 residues. V lost 5 bases and J lost 4, with 12 bases in between. Germline V CDR1 and CDR2: SEHNR, FQNEAQ (reference sequence).

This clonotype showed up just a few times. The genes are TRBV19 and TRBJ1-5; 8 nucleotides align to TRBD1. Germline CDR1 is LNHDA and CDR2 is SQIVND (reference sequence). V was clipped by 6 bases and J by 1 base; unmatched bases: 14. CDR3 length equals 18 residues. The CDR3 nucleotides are TGTGCCAGTAGCCTACGGGGACAGGATTTGGTAAGCAATCAGCCCCAGCATTTT. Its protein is CASSLRGQDLVSNQPQHF.

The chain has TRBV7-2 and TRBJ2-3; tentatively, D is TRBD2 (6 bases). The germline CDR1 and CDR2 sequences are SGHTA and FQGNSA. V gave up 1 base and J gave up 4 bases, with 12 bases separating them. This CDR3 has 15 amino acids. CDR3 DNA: TGTGCCAGCAGCTTAGGACCGGGAGAGGCAGATACGCAGTATTTT. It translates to CASSLGPGEADTQYF.

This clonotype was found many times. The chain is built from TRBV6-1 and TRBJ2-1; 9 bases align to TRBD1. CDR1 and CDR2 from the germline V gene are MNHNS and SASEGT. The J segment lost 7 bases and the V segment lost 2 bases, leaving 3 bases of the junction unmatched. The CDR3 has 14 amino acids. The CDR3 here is CASSEWTGENEQFF. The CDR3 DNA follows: TGTGCCAGCAGTGAATGGACAGGGGAGAATGAGCAGTTCTTC.

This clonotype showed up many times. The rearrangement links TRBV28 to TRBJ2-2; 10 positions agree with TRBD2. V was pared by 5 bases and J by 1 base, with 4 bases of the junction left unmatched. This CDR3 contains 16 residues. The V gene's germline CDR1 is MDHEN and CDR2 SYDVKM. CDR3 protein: CASSPSGGRNTGELFF. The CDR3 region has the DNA TGTGCCAGCAGTCCTAGCGGGGGCAGGAACACCGGGGAGCTGTTTTTT.

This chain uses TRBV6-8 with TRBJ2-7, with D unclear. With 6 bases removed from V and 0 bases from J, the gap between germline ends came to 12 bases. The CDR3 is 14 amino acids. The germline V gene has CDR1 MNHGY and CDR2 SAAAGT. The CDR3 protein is CASSPLGGSYEQYF. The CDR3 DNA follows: TGTGCCAGCAGCCCTCTAGGCGGCTCCTACGAGCAGTACTTC.

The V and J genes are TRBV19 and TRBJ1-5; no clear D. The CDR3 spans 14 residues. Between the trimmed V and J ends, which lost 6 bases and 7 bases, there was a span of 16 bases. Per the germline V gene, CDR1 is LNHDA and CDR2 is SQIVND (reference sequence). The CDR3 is CASSAGLSAQPQHF. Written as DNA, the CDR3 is TGTGCCAGTAGCGCAGGTCTAAGTGCGCAGCCCCAGCATTTT.

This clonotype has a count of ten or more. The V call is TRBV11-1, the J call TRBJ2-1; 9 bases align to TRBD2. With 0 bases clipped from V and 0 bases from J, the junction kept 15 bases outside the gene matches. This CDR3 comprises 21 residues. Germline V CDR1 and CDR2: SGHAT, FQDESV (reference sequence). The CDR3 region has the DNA TGTGCCAGCAGCTTAGCCGTTTTACTAGCGGGCTCGGAGGGCTCCTACAATGAGCAGTTCTTC. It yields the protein CASSLAVLLAGSEGSYNEQFF.

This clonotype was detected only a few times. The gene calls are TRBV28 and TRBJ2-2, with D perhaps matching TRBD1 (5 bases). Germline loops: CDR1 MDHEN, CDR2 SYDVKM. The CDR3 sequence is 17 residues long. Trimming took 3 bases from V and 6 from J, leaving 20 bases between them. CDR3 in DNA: TGTGCCAGCAGTTTCCCCATTCTACTCCGGACATCCGGGGAGCTGTTTTTT. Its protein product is CASSFPILLRTSGELFF. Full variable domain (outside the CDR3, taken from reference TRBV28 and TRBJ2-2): DVKVTQSSRYLVKRTGEKVFLECVQDMDHENMFWYRQDPGLGLRLIYFSYDVKMKEKGDIPEGYSVSREKKERFSLILESASTNQTSMYLCASSFPILLRTSGELFFGEGSRLTVL.

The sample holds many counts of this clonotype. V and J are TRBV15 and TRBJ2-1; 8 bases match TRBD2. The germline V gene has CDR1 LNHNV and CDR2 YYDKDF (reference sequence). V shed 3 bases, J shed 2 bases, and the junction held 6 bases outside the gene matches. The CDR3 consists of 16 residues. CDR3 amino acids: CATSRPAGLAYNEQFF. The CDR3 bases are TGTGCCACCAGCAGGCCCGCGGGACTAGCCTACAATGAGCAGTTCTTC.